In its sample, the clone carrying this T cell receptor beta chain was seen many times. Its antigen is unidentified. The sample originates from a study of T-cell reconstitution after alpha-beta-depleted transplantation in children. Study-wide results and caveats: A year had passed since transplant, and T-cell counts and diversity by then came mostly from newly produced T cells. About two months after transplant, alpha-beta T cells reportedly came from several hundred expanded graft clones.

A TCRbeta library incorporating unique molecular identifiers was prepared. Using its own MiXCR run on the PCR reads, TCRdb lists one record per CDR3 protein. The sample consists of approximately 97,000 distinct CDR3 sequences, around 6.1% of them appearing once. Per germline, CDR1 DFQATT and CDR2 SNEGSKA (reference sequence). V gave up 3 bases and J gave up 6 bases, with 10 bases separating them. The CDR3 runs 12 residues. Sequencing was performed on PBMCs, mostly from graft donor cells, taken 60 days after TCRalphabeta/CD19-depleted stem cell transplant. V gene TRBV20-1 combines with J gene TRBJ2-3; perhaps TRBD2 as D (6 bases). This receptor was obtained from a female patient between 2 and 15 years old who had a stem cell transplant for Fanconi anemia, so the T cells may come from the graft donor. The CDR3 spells CSASGGFDTQYF. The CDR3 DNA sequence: TGCAGTGCTAGTGGAGGGTTCGATACGCAGTATTTT.